This entry lists 30 T cell receptor beta chains sequenced from one sample in a study of blood T cells in healthy people across ages. A J-beta primer mix and a sample-barcoded 5' primer were used in a second PCR of roughly 6 to 11 cycles. TCRdb re-called the 5' RACE reads through MiXCR, storing one row per CDR3 protein. The table includes 750,000 to 950,000 distinct CDR3 sequences, approximately 24% detected once. The sample was also linked to a second study, of T cells of mothers and their children.

Sequenced material: blood. The receptor source for this set is a boy aged 5-17 years in good health.

The chain is built from TRBV5-1 and TRBJ2-7, with D possibly TRBD1 on 5 matching bases. The CDR3 is 12 amino acids. Germline CDR1 is SGHRS and CDR2 is YFSETQ. Trimming took off 5 bases at V and 5 bases at J, with 11 bases between the two ends. The CDR3 reads CASRTEGNEQYF. The DNA for the CDR3 is TGCGCCAGCAGGACAGAAGGCAACGAGCAGTACTTC.

The V and J genes are TRBV4-2 and TRBJ2-5, with D perhaps given as TRBD1 or TRBD2 (5 bases each). The CDR3 spans 15 residues. Germline V gene data show CDR1 as LGHNA and CDR2 as YNFKEQ. Trimming shortened V by 4 bases and J by 3 bases, and 15 bases separated the two germline ends. As DNA, the CDR3 is TGTGCCAGCAGCCTCCAATTTGGGGGAGAAGAGACCCAGTACTTC. It yields the protein CASSLQFGGEETQYF.

In its sample, this clonotype was seen a few times. The rearrangement links TRBV2 to TRBJ2-1; TRBD1 agrees at 8 bases. The CDR3 extends over 15 amino acids. Germline V gene data show CDR1 as SNHLY and CDR2 as FYNNEI. Trimming at V came to 9 bases and at J to 0 bases, leaving 7 bases not matched to a gene. CDR3 in amino acids: CARGRTGGSYNEQFF. The CDR3 region has the DNA TGTGCCAGAGGGAGAACAGGGGGCTCCTACAATGAGCAGTTCTTC.

The chain uses TRBV20-1 and TRBJ2-7, with TRBD2 matching 11 bases. V lost 7 bases, J lost 5 bases, and 4 bases stayed unmatched. Looked up from germline, CDR1 is DFQATT and CDR2 is SNEGSKA (reference sequence). The CDR3 is 12 residues long. CDR3 coding DNA: TGCAGTGGACTAGCGGGGTCCCACGAGCAGTACTTC. Residues: CSGLAGSHEQYF.

This clonotype was observed a handful of times. The chain carries TRBV18 and TRBJ2-1, with D maybe TRBD1 (6 bases). CDR3 length: 12 amino acids. The germline V gene has CDR1 KGHSH and CDR2 LQKENI. The ends were cut back, 5 bases at V and 10 bases at J, with 12 bases in the middle. The CDR3 DNA reads TGTGCCAGCTCAGACCCCGGGACAGAGCAGTTCTTC. Its protein is CASSDPGTEQFF.

This clonotype turned up a few times. For the CDR3, the DNA is TGTGCCAGCAGCCTCACAGGGATAGGTGAAAAACTGTTTTTT. Encoded protein: CASSLTGIGEKLFF. This chain connects TRBV7-2 to TRBJ1-4; possibly TRBD1 for D (6 bases). CDR1 and CDR2 (germline): SGHTA, FQGNSA. This CDR3 has 14 residues. Trimming removed 5 bases from V and 7 bases from J, with 14 bases in between.

This clonotype showed up just a few times. The CDR3 DNA sequence: TGCAGCGTGAGTGGAGGGGACACCTATGGCTACACCTTC. Its translation: CSVSGGDTYGYTF. The gene calls are TRBV29-1 and TRBJ1-2; TRBD1 is a possible D gene (6 bases). Germline assignment: CDR1 SQVTM and CDR2 ANQGSEA. The CDR3 is made up of 13 amino acids. V gave up 6 bases and J gave up 4 bases, with 15 bases separating them.

This clonotype came up a few times. The CDR3 region is CSSLDGYRDLARETQYF. DNA of the CDR3: TGCAGTTCGCTAGACGGTTACCGGGACCTAGCAAGGGAGACCCAGTACTTC. The chain carries TRBV20-1 and TRBJ2-5; the D call may be TRBD1 or TRBD2 (5 bases each). Trimming pared 8 bases from V and 5 bases from J, leaving 30 bases between. Germline lookup yields CDR1 DFQATT and CDR2 SNEGSKA (reference sequence). This CDR3 is built from 17 residues.

The chain couples TRBV27 to TRBJ1-2, with D uncertain. The CDR3 length is 14 residues. Germline loops: CDR1 MNHEY, CDR2 SMNVEV (reference sequence). Trimming stripped 1 base from V and 7 bases from J, with 13 bases between. The DNA of the CDR3 is TGTGCCAGCAGTTTATTATCGCGGGGAACTGGCTACACCTTC. This translates into CASSLLSRGTGYTF.

This clonotype was detected only a few times. The chain has TRBV11-2 and TRBJ2-1; 10 bases align to TRBD2. Trimming cost V 5 bases and J 4 bases; bases outside gene matches: 8. CDR3 length: 16 residues. Germline CDR1 SGHAT, CDR2 FQNNGV. In DNA form, the CDR3 reads TGTGCCAGCAGCGGAAAGCTAGCGGGGGCATACAATGAGCAGTTCTTC. The encoded protein is CASSGKLAGAYNEQFF.

The chain employs TRBV7-8 and TRBJ2-2, with no clear D. Germline lookup yields CDR1 SGHVS and CDR2 FQNEAQ. The CDR3 has 14 residues. The ends were cut back, 4 bases at V and 5 bases at J, with 11 bases in the middle. The CDR3, as DNA: TGTGCCAGCAGCTCCTTTGGTGGAACCGGGGAGCTGTTTTTT. Protein sequence: CASSSFGGTGELFF.

Only a few counts were recorded for this clonotype. This chain joins TRBV25-1 and TRBJ1-1, with TRBD1 matching over 7 bases. The CDR3 consists of 13 residues. Germline V gene data show CDR1 as MGHDK and CDR2 as SYGVNS. V was clipped by 7 bases and J by 1 base; unmatched bases: 3. CDR3 sequence: CASTTGENTEAFF. CDR3 sequence (DNA): TGTGCCAGCACCACAGGGGAGAACACTGAAGCTTTCTTT.

This clonotype turned up a few times. The chain carries TRBV3-1 and TRBJ2-7; perhaps TRBD1 as D (6 bases). This CDR3 has 12 amino acids. Trimming removed 5 bases at V and 7 bases at J, with 12 bases between. Germline values: CDR1 LGHDT, CDR2 YNNKEL (reference sequence). CDR3 in amino acids: CASSYTGLEQYF. The CDR3 nucleotides read TGTGCCAGCAGCTACACAGGGCTAGAGCAGTACTTC.

This chain links TRBV29-1 with TRBJ2-1, with TRBD1 matching over 8 bases. V lost 6 bases, J lost 3 bases, and 7 bases stayed unmatched. This CDR3 has 14 amino acids. Looked up from germline, CDR1 is SQVTM and CDR2 is ANQGSEA. In DNA form, the CDR3 reads TGCAGCGTCTTCACCGGGACAGGCTACAATGAGCAGTTCTTC. Translated: CSVFTGTGYNEQFF.

As to this clonotype: A read error may explain this, as a much larger clone is one base away. The chain is built from TRBV12-3 or TRBV12-4 and TRBJ2-1; 9 bases match TRBD2. The CDR3 has 15 amino acids. The CDR3: CASSLWAGGYNEQSF. CDR3 in DNA: TGTGCCAGCAGTTTATGGGCGGGGGGGTACAATGAGCAGTCCTTC.

This clonotype was recorded at least ten times. DNA for the CDR3: TGTGCCAGCAGTTACTCCGATCAGCCCCAGCATTTT. Its protein product is CASSYSDQPQHF. The chain uses TRBV6-6 and TRBJ1-5; D uncertain. Trimming took 0 bases from V and 5 from J, leaving 2 bases between them. From germline, CDR1 is MNHNY and CDR2 SVGAGI (reference sequence). The CDR3 has 12 residues.

The chain is built from TRBV24-1 and TRBJ2-1; 14 bases fit TRBD2. V shed 3 bases and J 5 bases; nucleotides not matched to a gene: 2. Germline loops: CDR1 KGHDR, CDR2 SFDVKD. The CDR3 covers 16 residues. The CDR3 here is CATSDTTSGRDNEQFF. In nucleotides, the CDR3 is TGTGCCACCAGTGATACGACTAGCGGGAGGGACAATGAGCAGTTCTTC.

V and J are TRBV6-1 and TRBJ2-3; either TRBD1 or TRBD2 may fit D (7 bases each). The germline CDR1 and CDR2 sequences are MNHNS and SASEGT. V was clipped by 8 bases and J by 5 bases, with 20 bases between them. The CDR3 loop spans 15 amino acids. As DNA, the CDR3 is TGTGCCAGCTTGACCAGGGGGGGGGCGGTAGATACGCAGTATTTT. Its protein product is CASLTRGGAVDTQYF.

J is TRBJ2-5 and V is TRBV28; D is ambiguous. CDR1 and CDR2 (germline): MDHEN, SYDVKM. The CDR3 is 13 residues long. V shed 4 bases and J shed 7 bases, with 13 bases lying between them. CDR3 sequence: CASSSDIIGTQYF. For the CDR3, the DNA is TGTGCCAGCAGTTCCGACATTATAGGGACCCAGTACTTC.

This clonotype was recorded a few times. The J gene is TRBJ1-1, the V gene TRBV6-4; D gene uncertain. CDR3 size: 12 residues. The germline CDR1 and CDR2 sequences are MRHNA and SNTAGT. Trimming took off 1 base at V and 1 base at J, with 1 base between the two ends. The CDR3: CASSDWNTEAFF. CDR3 coding DNA: TGTGCCAGCAGTGACTGGAACACTGAAGCTTTCTTT.

This clonotype turned up a few times. The chain uses TRBV10-3 and TRBJ2-5; D ambiguous. Trimming removed 5 bases from V and 13 bases from J, with 20 bases in between. CDR3 size: 13 residues. The germline V gene encodes CDR1 ENHRY and CDR2 SYGVKD. The CDR3 here is CAISSLGSVERYF. The CDR3 DNA follows: TGTGCCATCAGTTCCCTAGGCTCCGTAGAGCGGTACTTC.

The CDR3 DNA is TGTGCCAGCAGCTTACGGCTAGCGGGGGGGGTTGAGCAGTTCTTC. It codes for CASSLRLAGGVEQFF. V and J are TRBV11-2 and TRBJ2-1, with 12 bases identical to TRBD2. J gave up 9 bases and V 2 bases, and 5 bases lay outside the gene matches. The germline CDR1 and CDR2 sequences are SGHAT and FQNNGV. This CDR3 has 15 residues.

This chain links TRBV10-3 with TRBJ2-1; 10 bases line up with TRBD2. The J call may be incorrect, as the DNA end agrees better with TRBJ2-5. The CDR3 is 14 residues long. Germline CDR1 ENHRY, CDR2 SYGVKD. Here the CDR3 DNA reads TGTGCCATCGCGACTAGCGGGCTTCAAGAGACCCAGTACTTC. Translating gives CAIATSGLQETQYF.

This clonotype has a handful of counts. The chain is built from TRBV7-3 and TRBJ2-3; D is perhaps TRBD1 or TRBD2 (6 bases each). The CDR3 is 15 residues long. Trimming stripped 2 bases from V and 1 base from J, with 10 bases between. CDR1 is SGHTA, CDR2 FQGTGA, per germline. This CDR3 reads CASSLWGARTDTQYF. CDR3 DNA sequence: TGTGCCAGCAGCTTATGGGGGGCCCGCACAGATACGCAGTATTTT.

The chain joins TRBV5-5 to TRBJ2-6, with TRBD1 as a possible D gene (5 bases). V was trimmed by 5 bases and J by 0 bases, leaving 12 bases between them. The CDR3 extends over 16 amino acids. Looked up from germline, CDR1 is SGHKS and CDR2 is YYEKEE (reference sequence). The DNA of the CDR3 is TGTGCCAGCAGACCCGGACAACTCTCTGGGGCCAACGTCCTGACTTTC. Its translation: CASRPGQLSGANVLTF.

This clonotype was counted between two and nine times. The V and J genes are TRBV10-2 and TRBJ1-1; TRBD1 matches 7 bases. The CDR3 consists of 13 residues. The germline V gene has CDR1 WSHSY and CDR2 SAAADI. The V segment lost 2 bases and the J segment 5 bases; nucleotides outside the gene matches: 2. The CDR3 DNA is TGCGCCAGCAGTGAGGCAGGGGGGACTGAAGCTTTCTTT. This gives the protein CASSEAGGTEAFF.

This clonotype was observed a few times. The chain combines TRBV2 with TRBJ2-6, with D possibly being TRBD1 (6 bases). The CDR3 runs to 17 residues. Germline V gene data show CDR1 as SNHLY and CDR2 as FYNNEI. The germline V and J ends were trimmed by 0 bases and 0 bases, with 9 bases remaining between them. The chain's CDR3 is CASSEATGPSGANVLTF. CDR3 DNA sequence: TGTGCCAGCAGTGAAGCCACAGGGCCCTCTGGGGCCAACGTCCTGACTTTC.

This clonotype came up a few times. This rearrangement joins TRBV20-1 to TRBJ2-2; TRBD2 might be the D (5 bases). V lost 5 bases and J lost 7, with 20 bases in between. Germline-derived CDR1 and CDR2 are DFQATT and SNEGSKA (reference sequence). This CDR3 region has 15 residues. The DNA for the CDR3 is TGCAGTGCTGCCCCTCGGGGTCTCGAGTTCGGGGAGCTGTTTTTT. Its translation: CSAAPRGLEFGELFF.

The chain is built from TRBV9 and TRBJ2-3; tentatively, D is TRBD1 (6 bases). The CDR3 length is 15 residues. CDR1 and CDR2 from the germline V gene are SGDLS and YYNGEE. Between the trimmed V and J ends, which lost 0 bases and 2 bases, there was a span of 10 bases. The CDR3 loop is CASSVEGTTTDTQYF. CDR3 DNA: TGTGCCAGCAGCGTAGAAGGGACAACCACAGATACGCAGTATTTT.

This clonotype was counted a few times. This rearrangement joins TRBV6-6 to TRBJ2-5; 12 bases are a match to TRBD1. Germline V gene lookup returns CDR1 MNHNY and CDR2 SVGAGI (reference sequence). The ends lost 8 bases at V and 5 bases at J; junction bases unmatched: 3. The CDR3 has 13 residues. The CDR3 DNA reads as TGTGCCAGCCGGGACAGGGGGCTGGAGACCCAGTACTTC. Translation: CASRDRGLETQYF.